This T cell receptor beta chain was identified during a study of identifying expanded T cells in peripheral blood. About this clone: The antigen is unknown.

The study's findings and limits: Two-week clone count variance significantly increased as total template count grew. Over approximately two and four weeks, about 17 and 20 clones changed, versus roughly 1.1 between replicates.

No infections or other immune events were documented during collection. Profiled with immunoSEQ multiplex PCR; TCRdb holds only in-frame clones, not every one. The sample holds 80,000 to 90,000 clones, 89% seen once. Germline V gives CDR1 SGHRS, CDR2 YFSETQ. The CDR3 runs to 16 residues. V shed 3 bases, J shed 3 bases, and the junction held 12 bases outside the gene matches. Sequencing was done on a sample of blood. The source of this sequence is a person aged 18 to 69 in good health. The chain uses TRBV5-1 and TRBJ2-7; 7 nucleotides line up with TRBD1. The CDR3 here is CASSSSGTARYYEQYF. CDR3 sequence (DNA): TGCGCCAGCAGCTCGTCCGGGACAGCAAGATACTACGAGCAGTACTTC. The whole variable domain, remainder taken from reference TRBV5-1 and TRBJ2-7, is KAGVTQTPRYLIKTRGQQVTLSCSPISGHRSVSWYQQTPGQGLQFLFEYFSETQRNKGNFPGRFSGRQFSNSRSEMNVSTLELGDSALYLCASSSSGTARYYEQYFGPGTRLTVT.